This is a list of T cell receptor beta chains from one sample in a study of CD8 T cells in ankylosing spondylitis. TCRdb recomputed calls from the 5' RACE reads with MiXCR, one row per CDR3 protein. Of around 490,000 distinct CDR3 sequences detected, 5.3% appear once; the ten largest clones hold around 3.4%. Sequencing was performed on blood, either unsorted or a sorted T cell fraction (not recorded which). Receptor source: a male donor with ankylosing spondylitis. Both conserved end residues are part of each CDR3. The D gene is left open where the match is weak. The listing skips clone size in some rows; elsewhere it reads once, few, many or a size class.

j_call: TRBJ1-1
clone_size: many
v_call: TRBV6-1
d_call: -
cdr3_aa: CASSEEPGIQAFF
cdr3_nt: TGTGCCAGCAGTGAGGAGCCCGGGATACAAGCTTTCTTT

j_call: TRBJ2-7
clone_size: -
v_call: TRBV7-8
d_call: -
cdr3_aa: CASGGPGQLYEQYF
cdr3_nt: TGTGCAAGCGGGGGACCGGGACAGCTCTACGAGCAGTACTTC

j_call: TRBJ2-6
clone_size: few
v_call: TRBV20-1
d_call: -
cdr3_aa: CSASPSGANVLTF
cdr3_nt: TGCAGTGCTAGCCCCTCTGGGGCCAACGTCCTGACTTTC

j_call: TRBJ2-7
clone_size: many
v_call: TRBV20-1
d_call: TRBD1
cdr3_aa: CSAIRRDRGTDEQYF
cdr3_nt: TGCAGTGCGATACGCCGGGACAGGGGGACGGACGAGCAGTACTTC

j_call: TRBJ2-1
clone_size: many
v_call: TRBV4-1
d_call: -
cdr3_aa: CASSQDPTEASYNEQFF
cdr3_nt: TGCGCCAGCAGCCAAGACCCCACTGAGGCGTCCTACAATGAGCAGTTCTTC

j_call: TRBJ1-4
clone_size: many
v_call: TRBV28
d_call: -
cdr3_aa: CASKSDEKLFF
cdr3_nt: TGTGCCAGCAAATCGGATGAAAAACTGTTTTTT

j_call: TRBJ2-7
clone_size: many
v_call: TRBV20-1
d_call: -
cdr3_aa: CSARALTPTYEQYF
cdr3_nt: TGCAGTGCTAGAGCGTTGACGCCAACCTACGAGCAGTACTTC

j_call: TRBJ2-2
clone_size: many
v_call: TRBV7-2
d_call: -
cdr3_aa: CASSLYWSGELFF
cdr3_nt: TGTGCCAGCAGCCTTTATTGGTCCGGGGAGCTGTTTTTT

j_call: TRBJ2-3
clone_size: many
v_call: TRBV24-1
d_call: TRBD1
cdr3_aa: CATREQGADTQYF
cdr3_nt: TGTGCCACCAGAGAGCAGGGGGCAGATACGCAGTATTTT

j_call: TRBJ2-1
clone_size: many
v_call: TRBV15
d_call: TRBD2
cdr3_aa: CATSRGTSPSYNEQFF
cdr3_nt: TGTGCCACCAGCCGCGGGACTAGCCCCTCCTACAATGAGCAGTTCTTC

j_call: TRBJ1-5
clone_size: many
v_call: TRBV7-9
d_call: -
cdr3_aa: CASSPRGPSNQPQHF
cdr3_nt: TGTGCCAGCAGCCCCAGGGGACCCTCAAATCAGCCCCAGCATTTT

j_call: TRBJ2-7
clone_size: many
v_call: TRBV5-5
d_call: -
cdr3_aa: CASSGMPGAEQYF
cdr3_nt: TGTGCCAGCAGCGGAATGCCGGGGGCCGAGCAGTACTTC

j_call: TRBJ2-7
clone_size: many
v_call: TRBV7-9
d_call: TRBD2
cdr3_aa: CASSLLGGMREQYF
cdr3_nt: TGTGCCAGCAGCTTATTGGGGGGGATGCGCGAGCAGTACTTC

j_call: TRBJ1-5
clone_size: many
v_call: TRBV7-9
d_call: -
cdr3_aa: CASSLIDSNQPQHF
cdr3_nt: TGTGCCAGCAGCTTGATAGATAGCAATCAGCCCCAGCATTTT

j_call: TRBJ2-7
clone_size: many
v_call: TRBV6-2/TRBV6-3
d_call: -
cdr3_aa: CASSHGNRRIYEQYF
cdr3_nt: TGTGCCAGCAGCCATGGGAACAGGCGGATCTACGAGCAGTACTTC

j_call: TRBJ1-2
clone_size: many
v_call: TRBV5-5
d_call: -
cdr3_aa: CASSSGSHRQGYGYTF
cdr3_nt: TGTGCCAGCAGCTCAGGAAGCCACAGACAAGGGTATGGCTACACCTTC